These T cell receptor beta chains were read from a single sample in a study of shared clonotypes between healthy human individuals. Generated by immunoSEQ multiplex PCR, the TCRdb table keeps only in-frame clones and is missing some. The repertoire includes 600,000 to 750,000 clones, 55% to 75% of them detected once, and 1.8% sits in the top ten. Sequenced material: memory CD4+ T cells sorted from blood. The receptors come from a woman aged 25 to 39 in good health. CDR3s include the opening cysteine and the closing phenylalanine or tryptophan. A D gene is named only where the DNA matches it firmly. For some rows the clone size is stated as once, few or many, or as a class when expanded; others skip it.

clone_size | j_call | d_call | v_call | cdr3_length | cdr3_aa | cdr3_nt
NA | TRBJ1-4 | NA | TRBV7-9 | 16 | CASSLVLVGVNEKLFF | TGTGCCAGCAGCTTAGTTCTAGTAGGGGTTAACGAAAAACTGTTTTTT
NA | TRBJ1-3 | NA | TRBV6-6 | 16 | CASSLNQGHSGNTIYF | TGTGCCAGCAGCCTTAACCAGGGACATTCTGGAAACACCATATATTTT
NA | TRBJ2-1 | TRBD2 | TRBV14 | 17 | CASSPHTTSGTYNEQFF | TGTGCCAGCAGCCCTCACACGACTAGCGGGACGTACAATGAGCAGTTCTTC
NA | TRBJ1-5 | TRBD1 | TRBV28 | 15 | CASSSSGQANQPQHF | TGTGCCAGCAGTTCATCGGGACAGGCTAATCAGCCCCAGCATTTT
few | TRBJ2-7 | NA | TRBV13 | 14 | CASSRQGGSYEQYF | TGTGCCAGCAGTAGGCAGGGAGGTTCCTACGAGCAGTACTTC
NA | TRBJ1-5 | NA | TRBV7-2 | 15 | CASSLVEGSNQPQHF | TGTGCCAGCAGCTTAGTGGAGGGTAGCAATCAGCCCCAGCATTTT
NA | TRBJ2-1 | TRBD2 | TRBV27 | 18 | CASSLLQSGTSGYNEQFF | TGTGCCAGCAGTTTATTACAATCCGGGACTAGCGGATACAATGAGCAGTTCTTC
NA | TRBJ2-1 | TRBD2 | TRBV6-5 | 15 | CASSYSAAGGDEQFF | TGTGCCAGCAGTTACTCAGCGGCGGGAGGGGATGAGCAGTTCTTC
NA | TRBJ2-7 | TRBD2 | TRBV9 | 16 | CASSVTPHGGAYEQYF | TGTGCCAGCAGCGTAACCCCCCACGGGGGGGCCTACGAGCAGTACTTC
NA | TRBJ1-1 | TRBD1 | TRBV28 | 14 | CASRRGLGDLYAFF | TGTGCCAGCCGCAGGGGGCTCGGAGATCTGTATGCTTTCTTT
NA | TRBJ1-1 | NA | TRBV5-6 | 13 | CASSRMSVTEAFF | TGTGCCAGCAGCCGGATGTCGGTCACTGAAGCTTTCTTT
NA | TRBJ2-6 | NA | TRBV29-1 | 12 | CSVYSGANVLTF | TGCAGCGTGTATTCTGGGGCCAACGTCCTGACTTTC
NA | TRBJ2-7 | NA | TRBV4-1 | 17 | CASSPLWGSRVDYEQYF | TGCGCCAGCAGCCCTTTGTGGGGGAGTAGAGTCGACTACGAGCAGTACTTC
few | TRBJ2-1 | TRBD2 | TRBV10-3 | 15 | CAISGGTSSDNEQFF | TGTGCCATCAGTGGCGGGACTAGCAGCGACAATGAGCAGTTCTTC
NA | TRBJ2-1 | NA | TRBV4-1 | 18 | CASSQGRLDRSSYNEQFF | TGCGCCAGCAGCCAAGGGAGATTAGACAGGAGCTCCTACAATGAGCAGTTCTTC
NA | TRBJ2-7 | NA | TRBV7-7 | 14 | CASSLGRDSYEQYF | TGTGCCAGCAGCTTAGGACGGGACTCCTACGAGCAGTACTTC
NA | TRBJ2-7 | TRBD2 | TRBV20-1 | 11 | CRAGATYEQYF | TGCAGAGCGGGAGCGACCTACGAGCAGTACTTC
NA | TRBJ2-4 | TRBD1 | TRBV29-1 | 15 | CSVVGQGVAKNIQYF | TGCAGCGTAGTCGGACAGGGAGTAGCCAAAAACATTCAGTACTTC
few | TRBJ2-1 | TRBD2 | TRBV7-2 | 15 | CASSPQRDNYNEQFF | TGTGCCAGCAGCCCCCAGCGGGATAACTACAATGAGCAGTTCTTC
NA | TRBJ2-7 | TRBD1 | TRBV28 | 13 | CASRSGTEYEQYF | TGTGCCAGCAGATCCGGGACAGAATACGAGCAGTACTTC
NA | TRBJ2-7 | NA | TRBV27 | 15 | CASLNGVKVPYEQYF | TGTGCCAGCCTAAATGGGGTGAAAGTCCCCTACGAGCAGTACTTC
NA | TRBJ1-5 | NA | TRBV18 | 15 | CASSPPGAGNQPQHF | TGTGCCAGCTCACCACCTGGGGCAGGGAATCAGCCCCAGCATTTT
many | TRBJ2-1 | NA | TRBV5-4 | 14 | CASEKGDGFNEQFF | TGTGCCAGCGAGAAGGGGGACGGTTTCAATGAGCAGTTCTTC
NA | TRBJ1-5 | TRBD1 | TRBV28 | 16 | CASSGQGGVSNQPQHF | TGTGCCAGCAGTGGACAGGGCGGAGTAAGCAATCAGCCCCAGCATTTT
NA | TRBJ1-1 | TRBD1 | TRBV6-6 | 14 | CASRPDRGLSEAFF | TGTGCCAGCAGACCAGACAGGGGGCTATCTGAAGCTTTCTTT
NA | TRBJ2-1 | TRBD1 | TRBV6-5 | 12 | CASSSTGLEQFF | TGTGCCAGCAGTTCGACAGGGCTTGAGCAGTTCTTC
NA | TRBJ2-1 | TRBD2 | TRBV27 | 16 | CASSLSAGERYNEQFF | TGTGCCAGCAGTTTATCGGCGGGAGAGAGGTACAATGAGCAGTTCTTC
once | TRBJ1-2 | NA | TRBV4-2 | 14 | CASSPQTGDGGYTF | TGTGCCAGCAGCCCCCAGACCGGGGACGGGGGCTACACCTTC
NA | TRBJ1-4 | NA | TRBV19 | 19 | CASRRRVSDPTVTNEKLFF | TGTGCCAGTAGACGCCGAGTCTCGGACCCGACCGTAACTAATGAAAAACTGTTTTTT
NA | TRBJ2-7 | NA | TRBV18 | 14 | CASSPPGSGNEQYF | TGTGCCAGCTCACCACCGGGATCTGGGAACGAGCAGTACTTC
NA | TRBJ2-6 | NA | TRBV27 | 17 | CASSFRGAGTGANVLTF | TGTGCCAGCAGTTTTCGGGGGGCGGGGACTGGGGCCAACGTCCTGACTTTC
NA | TRBJ2-3 | NA | TRBV18 | 16 | CASSPNWGHNTDTQYF | TGTGCCAGCTCTCCAAACTGGGGACACAACACAGATACGCAGTATTTT
NA | TRBJ2-7 | TRBD1 | TRBV23-1 | 17 | CASSQSPSRDRVYEQYF | TGCGCCAGCAGTCAATCCCCATCCCGGGACAGGGTATACGAGCAGTACTTC
NA | TRBJ2-2 | TRBD2 | TRBV5-1 | 17 | CASSRWGASGSVGELFF | TGCGCCAGCAGTCGATGGGGTGCTAGCGGGAGTGTCGGGGAGCTGTTTTTT
few | TRBJ2-1 | TRBD2 | TRBV19 | 15 | CASSTTSGKVNEQFF | TGTGCCAGTAGTACAACTAGCGGGAAGGTTAATGAGCAGTTCTTC
NA | TRBJ2-5 | NA | TRBV15 | 14 | CATSRDRGGETQYF | TGTGCCACCAGCAGAGACAGGGGAGGAGAGACCCAGTACTTC
NA | TRBJ1-1 | NA | TRBV27 | 13 | CASRRTPNTEAFF | TGTGCCAGCAGGAGGACTCCAAACACTGAAGCTTTCTTT
few | TRBJ2-3 | NA | TRBV5-6 | 18 | CASSLVLSGAASTDTQYF | TGTGCCAGCAGCTTGGTGCTCTCAGGGGCCGCTAGCACAGATACGCAGTATTTT
NA | TRBJ1-4 | NA | TRBV19 | 13 | CASQRGRGEKLFF | TGTGCCAGCCAACGGGGGCGCGGTGAAAAACTGTTTTTT
many | TRBJ1-1 | NA | TRBV6-1 | 14 | CASSGRGGNTEAFF | TGTGCCAGCAGCGGGAGGGGGGGGAACACTGAAGCTTTCTTT
few | TRBJ1-2 | TRBD1 | TRBV9 | 16 | CASSVGDRGYNYGYTF | TGTGCCAGCAGCGTAGGTGACAGGGGGTATAACTATGGCTACACCTTC
NA | TRBJ1-2 | TRBD1 | TRBV5-8 | 14 | CASSTRQGHYGYTF | TGTGCCAGCAGCACTAGACAGGGACACTATGGCTACACCTTC
NA | TRBJ1-1 | TRBD1 | TRBV6-5 | 14 | CASTRTGARSEAFF | TGTGCCAGCACCAGGACAGGGGCACGATCTGAAGCTTTCTTT
NA | TRBJ2-5 | TRBD1 | TRBV28 | 14 | CAIKNPGGGETQYF | TGTGCCATCAAAAACCCAGGGGGCGGGGAGACCCAGTACTTC
NA | TRBJ2-5 | TRBD1 | TRBV2 | 15 | CASSAGQGPQETQYF | TGTGCCAGCAGTGCGGGACAGGGTCCTCAAGAGACCCAGTACTTC
few | TRBJ1-3 | NA | TRBV2 | 16 | CASSELNSYSGNTIYF | TGTGCCAGCAGTGAATTGAACAGCTACTCTGGAAACACCATATATTTT
NA | TRBJ2-3 | NA | TRBV28 | 15 | CASSLGGQGADTQYF | TGTGCCAGCAGTTTAGGGGGTCAGGGCGCAGATACGCAGTATTTT
NA | TRBJ1-2 | NA | TRBV16 | 13 | CASSPEQGYGYTF | TGTGCCAGCAGCCCAGAACAGGGATATGGCTACACCTTC
NA | TRBJ2-1 | NA | TRBV5-1 | 16 | CASSLAPGLPGNEQFF | TGCGCCAGCAGCTTGGCTCCAGGTTTACCGGGGAATGAGCAGTTCTTC
NA | TRBJ1-2 | TRBD1 | TRBV9 | 14 | CASSHRQGVFGYTF | TGTGCCAGCAGCCATCGACAGGGGGTGTTTGGCTACACCTTC